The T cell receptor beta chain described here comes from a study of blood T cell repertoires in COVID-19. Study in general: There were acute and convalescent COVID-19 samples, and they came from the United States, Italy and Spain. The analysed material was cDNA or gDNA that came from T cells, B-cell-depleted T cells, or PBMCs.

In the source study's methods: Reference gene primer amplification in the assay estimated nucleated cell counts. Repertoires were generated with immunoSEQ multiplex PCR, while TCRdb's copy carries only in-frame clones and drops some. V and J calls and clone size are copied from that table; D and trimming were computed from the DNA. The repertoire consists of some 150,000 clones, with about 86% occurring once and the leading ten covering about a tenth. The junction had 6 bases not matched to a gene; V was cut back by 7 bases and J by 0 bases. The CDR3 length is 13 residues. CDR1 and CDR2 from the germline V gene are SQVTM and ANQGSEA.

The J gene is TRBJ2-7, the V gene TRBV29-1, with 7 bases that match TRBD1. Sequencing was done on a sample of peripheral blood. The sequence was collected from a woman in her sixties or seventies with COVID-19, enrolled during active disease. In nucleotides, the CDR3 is TGCAGCGCCGGACAGGCGAGCTCCTACGAGCAGTACTTC. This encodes CSAGQASSYEQYF.